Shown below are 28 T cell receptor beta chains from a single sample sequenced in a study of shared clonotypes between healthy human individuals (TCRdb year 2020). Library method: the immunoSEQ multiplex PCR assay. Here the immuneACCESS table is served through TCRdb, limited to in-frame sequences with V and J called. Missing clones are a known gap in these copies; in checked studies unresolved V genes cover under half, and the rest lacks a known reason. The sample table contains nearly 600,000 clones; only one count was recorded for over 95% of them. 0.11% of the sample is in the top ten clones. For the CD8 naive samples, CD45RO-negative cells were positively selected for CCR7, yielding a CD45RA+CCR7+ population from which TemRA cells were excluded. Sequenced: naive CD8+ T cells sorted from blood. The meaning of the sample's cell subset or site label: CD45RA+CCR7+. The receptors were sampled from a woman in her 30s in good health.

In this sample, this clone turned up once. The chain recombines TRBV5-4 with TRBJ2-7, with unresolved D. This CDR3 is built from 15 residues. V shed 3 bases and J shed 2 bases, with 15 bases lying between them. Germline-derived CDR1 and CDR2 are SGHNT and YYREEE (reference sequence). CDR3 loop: CASSSTNPGAYEQYF. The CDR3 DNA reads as TGTGCCAGCAGCTCTACAAATCCCGGCGCCTACGAGCAGTACTTC. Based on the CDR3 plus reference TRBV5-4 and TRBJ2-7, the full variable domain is ETGVTQSPTHLIKTRGQQVTLRCSSQSGHNTVSWYQQALGQGPQFIFQYYREEENGRGNFPPRFSGLQFPNYSSELNVNALELDDSALYLCASSSTNPGAYEQYFGPGTRLTVT.

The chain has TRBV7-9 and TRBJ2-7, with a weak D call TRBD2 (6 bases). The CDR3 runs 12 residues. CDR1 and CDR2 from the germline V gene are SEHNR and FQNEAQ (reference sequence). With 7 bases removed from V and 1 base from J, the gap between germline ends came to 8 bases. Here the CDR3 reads CASTGGSYEQYF. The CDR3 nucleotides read TGTGCCAGCACCGGGGGTTCCTACGAGCAGTACTTC.

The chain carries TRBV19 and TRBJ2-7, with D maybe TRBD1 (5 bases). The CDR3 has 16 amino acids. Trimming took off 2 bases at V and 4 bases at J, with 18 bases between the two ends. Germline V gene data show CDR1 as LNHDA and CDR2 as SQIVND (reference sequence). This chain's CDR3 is CASSIMGSQAGYEQYF. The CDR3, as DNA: TGTGCCAGTAGTATAATGGGGTCACAGGCCGGTTACGAGCAGTACTTC.

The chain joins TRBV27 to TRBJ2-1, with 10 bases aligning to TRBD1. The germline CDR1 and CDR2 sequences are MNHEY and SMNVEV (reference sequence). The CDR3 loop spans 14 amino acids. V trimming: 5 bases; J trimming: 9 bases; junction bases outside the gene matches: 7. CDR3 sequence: CASSLGQGLGEQFF. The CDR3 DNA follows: TGTGCCAGCAGTCTGGGACAGGGGCTGGGTGAGCAGTTCTTC.

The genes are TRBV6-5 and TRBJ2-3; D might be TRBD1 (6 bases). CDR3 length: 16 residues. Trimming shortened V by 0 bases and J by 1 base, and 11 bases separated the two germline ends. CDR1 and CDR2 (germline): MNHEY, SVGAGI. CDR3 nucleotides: TGTGCCAGCAGTTACTCCGGGACACCCGGCACAGATACGCAGTATTTT. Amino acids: CASSYSGTPGTDTQYF.

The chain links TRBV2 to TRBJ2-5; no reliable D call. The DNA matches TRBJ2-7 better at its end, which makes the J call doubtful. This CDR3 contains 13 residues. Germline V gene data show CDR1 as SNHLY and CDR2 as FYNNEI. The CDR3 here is CASSVKHKSEQYF. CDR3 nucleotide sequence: TGTGCCAGCAGTGTTAAACACAAATCCGAGCAGTACTTC.

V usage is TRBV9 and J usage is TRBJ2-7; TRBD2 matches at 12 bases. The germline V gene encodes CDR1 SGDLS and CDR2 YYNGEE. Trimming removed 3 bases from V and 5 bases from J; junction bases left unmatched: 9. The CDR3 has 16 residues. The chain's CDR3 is CASSGTLAGGPNEQYF. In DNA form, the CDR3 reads TGTGCCAGCAGCGGAACGCTAGCGGGAGGGCCGAACGAGCAGTACTTC.

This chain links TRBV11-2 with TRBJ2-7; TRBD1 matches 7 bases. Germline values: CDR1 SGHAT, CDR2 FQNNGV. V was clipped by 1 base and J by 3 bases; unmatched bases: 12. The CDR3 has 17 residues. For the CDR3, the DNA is TGTGCCAGCAGCTTAGCTCTCTTAATTGGGACAGTCTACGAGCAGTACTTC. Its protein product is CASSLALLIGTVYEQYF.

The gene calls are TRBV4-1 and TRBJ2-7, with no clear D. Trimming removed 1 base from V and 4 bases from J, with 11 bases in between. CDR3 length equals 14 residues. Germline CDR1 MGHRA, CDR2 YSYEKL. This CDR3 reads CASSQAGGYYEQYF. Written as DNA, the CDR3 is TGCGCCAGCAGCCAAGCGGGCGGATATTACGAGCAGTACTTC.

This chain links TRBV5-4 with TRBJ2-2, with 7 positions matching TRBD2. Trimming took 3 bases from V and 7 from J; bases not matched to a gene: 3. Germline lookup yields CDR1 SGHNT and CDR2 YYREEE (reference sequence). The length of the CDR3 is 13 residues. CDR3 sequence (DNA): TGTGCCAGCAGCTCGGGGGAGGGCGGGGAGCTGTTTTTT. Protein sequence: CASSSGEGGELFF.

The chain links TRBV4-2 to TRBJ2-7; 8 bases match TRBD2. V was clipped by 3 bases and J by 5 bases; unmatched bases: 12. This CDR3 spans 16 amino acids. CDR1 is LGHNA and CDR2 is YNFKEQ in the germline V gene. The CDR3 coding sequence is TGTGCCAGCAGCCACCCCCCGGGGGGAGCGGGGGACGAGCAGTACTTC. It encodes CASSHPPGGAGDEQYF.

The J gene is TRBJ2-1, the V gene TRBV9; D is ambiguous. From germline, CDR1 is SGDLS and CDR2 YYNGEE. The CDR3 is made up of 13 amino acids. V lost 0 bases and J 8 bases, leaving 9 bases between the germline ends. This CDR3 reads CASSVATPHEQFF. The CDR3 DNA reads TGTGCCAGCAGCGTAGCTACCCCCCATGAGCAGTTCTTC.

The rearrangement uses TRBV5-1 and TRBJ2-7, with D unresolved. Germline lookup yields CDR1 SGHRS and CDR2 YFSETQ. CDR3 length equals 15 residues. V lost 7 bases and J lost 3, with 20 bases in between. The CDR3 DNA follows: TGCGCCAGCCGCTCCGGATGGTCGGGCAACTACGAGCAGTACTTC. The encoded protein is CASRSGWSGNYEQYF. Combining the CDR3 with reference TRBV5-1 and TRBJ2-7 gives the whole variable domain KAGVTQTPRYLIKTRGQQVTLSCSPISGHRSVSWYQQTPGQGLQFLFEYFSETQRNKGNFPGRFSGRQFSNSRSEMNVSTLELGDSALYLCASRSGWSGNYEQYFGPGTRLTVT.

CDR3: CASSLSGLRGLVSYEQYF. Here the CDR3 DNA reads TGCGCCAGCAGCTTGAGTGGTTTGAGGGGACTAGTCTCCTACGAGCAGTACTTC. The rearrangement uses TRBV5-1 and TRBJ2-7; TRBD2 agrees at 8 bases. The CDR3 consists of 18 residues. The V segment lost 1 base and the J segment 0 bases; nucleotides outside the gene matches: 12. The germline gives CDR1 SGHRS, CDR2 YFSETQ.

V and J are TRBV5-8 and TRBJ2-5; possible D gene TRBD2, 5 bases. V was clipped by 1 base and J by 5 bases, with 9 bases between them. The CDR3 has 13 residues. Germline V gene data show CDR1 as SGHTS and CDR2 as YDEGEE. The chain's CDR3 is CASSLSEVETQYF. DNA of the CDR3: TGTGCCAGCAGCTTGTCGGAGGTGGAGACCCAGTACTTC.

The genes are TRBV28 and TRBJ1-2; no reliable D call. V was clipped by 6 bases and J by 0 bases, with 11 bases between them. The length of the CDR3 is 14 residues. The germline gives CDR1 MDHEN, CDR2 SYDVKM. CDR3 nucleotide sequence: TGTGCCAGCAGCCCAATTACAGCTAACTATGGCTACACCTTC. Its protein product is CASSPITANYGYTF.

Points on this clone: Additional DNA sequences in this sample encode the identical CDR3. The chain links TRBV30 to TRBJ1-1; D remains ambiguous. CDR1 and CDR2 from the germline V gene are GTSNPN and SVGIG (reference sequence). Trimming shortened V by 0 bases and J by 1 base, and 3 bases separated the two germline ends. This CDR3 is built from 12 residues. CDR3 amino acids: CAWSVTNTEAFF. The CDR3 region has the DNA TGTGCCTGGAGTGTTACGAACACTGAAGCTTTCTTT.

CDR3 region: CASSLGTGTSYEQYF. CDR3 nucleotides: TGTGCCAGCAGTTTAGGGACAGGTACTTCCTACGAGCAGTACTTC. The V call is TRBV28, the J call TRBJ2-7; 8 bases fit TRBD1. This CDR3 is 15 amino acids long. Germline values: CDR1 MDHEN, CDR2 SYDVKM. Trimming cost V 2 bases and J 1 base; bases outside gene matches: 4.

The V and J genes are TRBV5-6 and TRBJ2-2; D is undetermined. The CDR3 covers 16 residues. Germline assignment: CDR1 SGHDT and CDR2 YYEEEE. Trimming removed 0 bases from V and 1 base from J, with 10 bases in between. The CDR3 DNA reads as TGTGCCAGCAGCTTGGCCGTGAGGCTGAACACCGGGGAGCTGTTTTTT. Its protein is CASSLAVRLNTGELFF. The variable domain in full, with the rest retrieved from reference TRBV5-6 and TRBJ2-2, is DAGVTQSPTHLIKTRGQQVTLRCSPKSGHDTVSWYQQALGQGPQFIFQYYEEEERQRGNFPDRFSGHQFPNYSSELNVNALLLGDSALYLCASSLAVRLNTGELFFGEGSRLTVL.

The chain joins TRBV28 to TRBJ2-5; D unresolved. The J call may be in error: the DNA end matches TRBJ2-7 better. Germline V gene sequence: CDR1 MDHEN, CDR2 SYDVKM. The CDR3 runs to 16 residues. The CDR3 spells CASSSPRESNSYEQYF. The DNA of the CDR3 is TGTGCCAGCAGTTCCCCACGTGAGTCGAACTCCTACGAGCAGTACTTC.

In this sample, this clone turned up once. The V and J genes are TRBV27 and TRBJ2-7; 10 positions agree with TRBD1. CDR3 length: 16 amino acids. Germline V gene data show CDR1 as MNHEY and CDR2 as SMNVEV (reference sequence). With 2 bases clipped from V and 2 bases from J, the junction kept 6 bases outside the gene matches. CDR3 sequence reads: CASSLTGQGIPYEQYF. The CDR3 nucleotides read TGTGCCAGCAGTTTAACGGGACAGGGGATTCCCTACGAGCAGTACTTC.

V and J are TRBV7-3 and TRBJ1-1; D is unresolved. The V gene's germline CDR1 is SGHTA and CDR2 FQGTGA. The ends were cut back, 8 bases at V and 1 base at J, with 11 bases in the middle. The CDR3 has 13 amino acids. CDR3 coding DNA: TGTGCCAGCGCTTCAGTGGAGAACACTGAAGCTTTCTTT. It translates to CASASVENTEAFF.

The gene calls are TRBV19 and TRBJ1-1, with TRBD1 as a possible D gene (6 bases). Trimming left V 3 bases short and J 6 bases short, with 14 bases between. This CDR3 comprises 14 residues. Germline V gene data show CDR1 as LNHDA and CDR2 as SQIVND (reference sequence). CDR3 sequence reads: CASSIGRGGSEAFF. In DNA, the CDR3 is TGTGCCAGTAGTATCGGCAGGGGAGGATCTGAAGCTTTCTTT.

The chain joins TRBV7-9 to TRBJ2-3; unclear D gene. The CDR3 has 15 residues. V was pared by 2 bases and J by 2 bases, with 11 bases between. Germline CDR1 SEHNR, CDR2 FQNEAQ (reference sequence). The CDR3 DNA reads TGTGCCAGCAGCTTACCCCCAGCAAACACAGATACGCAGTATTTT. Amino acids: CASSLPPANTDTQYF.

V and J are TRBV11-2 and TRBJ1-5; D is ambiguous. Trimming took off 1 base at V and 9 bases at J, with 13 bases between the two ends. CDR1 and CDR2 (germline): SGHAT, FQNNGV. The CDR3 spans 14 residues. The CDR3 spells CASSLGAGHGPQHF. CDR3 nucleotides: TGTGCCAGCAGCTTAGGAGCAGGCCATGGGCCCCAGCATTTT.

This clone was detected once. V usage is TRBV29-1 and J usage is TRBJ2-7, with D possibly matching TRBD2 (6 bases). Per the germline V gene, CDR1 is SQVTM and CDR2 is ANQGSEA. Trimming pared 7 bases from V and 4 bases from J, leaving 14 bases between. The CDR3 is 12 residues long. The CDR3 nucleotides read TGCAGCGCTGAGATAGCGGATTACGAGCAGTACTTC. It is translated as CSAEIADYEQYF.

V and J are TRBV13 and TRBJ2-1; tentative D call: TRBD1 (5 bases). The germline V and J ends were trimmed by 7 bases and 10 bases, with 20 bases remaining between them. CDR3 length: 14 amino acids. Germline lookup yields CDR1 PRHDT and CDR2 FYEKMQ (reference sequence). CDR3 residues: CASNLQGTKGEQFF. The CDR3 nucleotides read TGTGCCAGCAACCTCCAGGGTACTAAAGGGGAGCAGTTCTTC.

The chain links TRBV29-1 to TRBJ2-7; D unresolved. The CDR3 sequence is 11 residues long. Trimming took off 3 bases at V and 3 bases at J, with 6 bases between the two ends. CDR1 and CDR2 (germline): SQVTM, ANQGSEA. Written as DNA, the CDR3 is TGCAGCGTTGATAGATGCTACGAGCAGTACTTC. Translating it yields CSVDRCYEQYF.